Reported below is one T cell receptor (beta chain). This record comes from a study of cytomegalovirus exposure and HLA in healthy donors. The study ran its PCR with 60 Vbeta and 13 Jbeta primers. Profiling relied on immunoSEQ multiplex PCR, and the TCRdb table lists in-frame clones only, not all of them. Altogether roughly 140,000 clones are present, 64% being singletons, with the ten largest covering approximately 2.9%. Germline V CDR1 and CDR2: SGHRS, YFSETQ. V trimming: 6 bases; J trimming: 2 bases; junction bases outside the gene matches: 4. The CDR3 runs to 14 residues. The J gene is TRBJ2-1, the V gene TRBV5-1, with TRBD2 identical over 8 bases. The sequencing sample was made of PBMCs. This sequence was found in a woman younger than 45 in good health and CMV-seropositive. CDR3: CASTTSGTYNEQFF. CDR3 nucleotides: TGCGCCAGCACCACTAGCGGAACCTACAATGAGCAGTTCTTC.